This T cell receptor (beta chain) comes out of a study of vaccination and CD4 T cells after COVID-19. Study at large: In the convalescent cohort, there were six males and four females, two of them Hispanic. Two-dose vaccination with either BNT162b2 or mRNA-1273 was given to participants. Samples after vaccination came a median approximately 66 days past dose two, ranging 14 to 241.

From the PCR reads, TCRdb called clonotypes with MiXCR, one entry per CDR3 protein. Of approximately 40,000 distinct CDR3 sequences in the sample, 35% to 40% are singletons; the top ten hold 5% to 6.5%. This CDR3 is 13 amino acids long. V gave up 1 base and J gave up 3 bases, with 7 bases separating them. In germline, CDR1 is SGHNT, CDR2 YYREEE (reference sequence). Time point indicated: late sampling 161 to 241 days after vaccination in three convalescent patients. General study findings and limits: The authors identified 304 of 307 vaccine-specific clones in convalescent patients as spike mono-reactive.

As regards this clonotype: Its matching antigen is unknown.

The source was CD4+ T cells from blood, collected about 7 months after SARS-CoV-2 vaccination. The source of this sequence is a human donor who had recovered from COVID-19. V usage is TRBV5-4 and J usage is TRBJ2-5; no definite D call. The CDR3 region is CASSLIEKETQYF. In DNA, the CDR3 is TGTGCCAGCAGCTTGATAGAGAAAGAGACCCAGTACTTC.